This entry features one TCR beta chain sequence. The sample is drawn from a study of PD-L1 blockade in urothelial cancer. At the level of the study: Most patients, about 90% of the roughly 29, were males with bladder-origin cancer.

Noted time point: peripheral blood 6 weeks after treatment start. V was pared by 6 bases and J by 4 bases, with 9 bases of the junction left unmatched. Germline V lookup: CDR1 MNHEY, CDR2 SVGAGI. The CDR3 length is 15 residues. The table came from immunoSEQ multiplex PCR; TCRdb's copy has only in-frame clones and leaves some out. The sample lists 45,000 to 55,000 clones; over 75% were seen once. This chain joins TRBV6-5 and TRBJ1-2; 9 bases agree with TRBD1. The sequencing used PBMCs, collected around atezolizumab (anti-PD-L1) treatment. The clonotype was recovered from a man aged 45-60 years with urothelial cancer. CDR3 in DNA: TGTGCCAGCAGGATCACAGGGGGCGAGGGCTATGGCTACACCTTC. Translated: CASRITGGEGYGYTF.